Below, one T cell receptor beta chain is given with its context. Reverse transcription of roughly 0.5 to 1 ug RNA was performed with random hexamers. One entry per CDR3 protein, called by TCRdb with MiXCR from the immunoSEQ multiplex PCR reads. Here the sample spans around 280,000 distinct CDR3 sequences, 70% to 90% being singletons. The study sequenced TCR beta in blood CD8+ and CD4+ T cells. The sample is drawn from a study of CD8 T cells in Susac syndrome. The J segment lost 2 bases and the V segment lost 5 bases, leaving 15 bases of the junction unmatched. The germline gives CDR1 SGHAT, CDR2 FQDESV (reference sequence). The length of the CDR3 is 17 residues.

This receptor was identified in a human donor with multiple sclerosis. The chain uses TRBV11-1 and TRBJ2-7; 7 bases are a match to TRBD2. The sequenced material came from CD8+ T cells from PBMCs. CDR3 nucleotide sequence: TGTGCCAGCAGCCCCTCCATTCCAGGCGGGAGAGCCTACGAGCAGTACTTC. Amino acid sequence: CASSPSIPGGRAYEQYF.